Given below is one T cell receptor (beta chain) in context. This receptor's antigen is unknown. This may be a read error, as it is one base from a much larger clone. The record originates from a study of type 1 regulatory T cells (dated by TCRdb to the early 2020s). Notes on the research overall: The study characterized an in vitro protocol that generated a Tr1-enriched, alloantigen-specific CD4 T cell product named T-allo10. Patients with hematological malignancies who were receiving allogeneic hematopoietic stem cell transplantation were the group in which T-allo10 was being clinically evaluated.

The cysteine opens and the phenylalanine closes a CDR3 of 12 amino acids. The entry retains the CDR3 DNA only, 36 bases that are in frame from base 1. CDR1 and CDR2 were assigned from the germline V gene as SGHTA and FQGNSA. Sequenced using an Illumina MiSeq. TCRdb's own reprocessing of the public reads used fastp at Q25 and MiXCR and kept productive beta chains. A single entry per CDR3 protein holds the most common genes and DNA from its merged rows. Here the sample has about 18,000 distinct CDR3 sequences; 10% to 13% occur a single time. Together, the top ten hold over 2.5% of the sample. The TCR sequence derives from a human donor in good health. The chain couples TRBV7-2 to TRBJ2-7; the D gene is unclear. Sequenced sample: CD4+ T cells, either the whole sample or a sorted fraction (not recorded which). The bases are TGTGCCAGCAGCTCCGGACCCTACGAGCAGTGCTTC. It codes for CASSSGPYEQCF.